These T cell receptor beta chains were read from a single sample in a study of CD8+ T cells in alopecia areata. The assay was immunoSEQ multiplex PCR, and TCRdb's table has in-frame clones only and misses some. The sample consists of around 210,000 clones, roughly 56% of them appearing once. The sample comprised CD8+ T cells sorted from blood. These receptors all stem from a human donor in good health. CDR3s include the opening cysteine and the closing phenylalanine or tryptophan. A D gene is named only where the DNA matches it firmly. Clone size is stated in some rows and not others, as once, few, many or a class when expanded.

V gene: TRBV5-1
J gene: TRBJ1-1
clone size: -
D gene: -
CDR3 protein: CASSLAGSVGEAFF
CDR3 DNA: TGCGCCAGCAGCTTGGCGGGTTCGGTAGGAGAAGCTTTCTTT

V gene: TRBV11-2
J gene: TRBJ1-1
clone size: -
D gene: -
CDR3 protein: CASSPPPGARNTEAFF
CDR3 DNA: TGTGCCAGCAGCCCCCCGCCAGGCGCTCGGAACACTGAAGCTTTCTTT

V gene: TRBV4-1
J gene: TRBJ2-5
clone size: -
D gene: -
CDR3 protein: CASSQGSEEETQYF
CDR3 DNA: TGCGCCAGCAGCCAAGGAAGCGAGGAAGAGACCCAGTACTTC

V gene: TRBV5-6
J gene: TRBJ1-2
clone size: few
D gene: -
CDR3 protein: CASSLVGYYTF
CDR3 DNA: TGTGCCAGCAGCTTGGTTGGATACTACACCTTC

V gene: TRBV13
J gene: TRBJ2-1
clone size: few
D gene: TRBD2
CDR3 protein: CASSLGLAGGRNEQFF
CDR3 DNA: TGTGCCAGCAGCTTAGGGCTAGCGGGGGGGCGCAATGAGCAGTTCTTC

V gene: TRBV29-1
J gene: TRBJ2-3
clone size: -
D gene: -
CDR3 protein: CSVRTSQRGDTQYF
CDR3 DNA: TGCAGCGTCCGGACATCCCAACGGGGAGATACGCAGTATTTT

V gene: TRBV19
J gene: TRBJ1-1
clone size: few
D gene: -
CDR3 protein: CASSMRRTEAFF
CDR3 DNA: TGTGCCAGTAGTATGAGACGCACTGAAGCTTTCTTT

V gene: TRBV5-1
J gene: TRBJ2-7
clone size: -
D gene: -
CDR3 protein: CASSLDLHYEQYF
CDR3 DNA: TGCGCCAGCAGCCTGGACCTCCACTACGAGCAGTACTTC

V gene: TRBV7-3
J gene: TRBJ2-2
clone size: -
D gene: -
CDR3 protein: CASSSSVGELFF
CDR3 DNA: TGTGCCAGCAGCTCCAGCGTCGGGGAGCTGTTTTTT

V gene: TRBV5-6
J gene: TRBJ1-2
clone size: -
D gene: -
CDR3 protein: CASREGIGYYTF
CDR3 DNA: TGTGCCAGCAGAGAAGGGATCGGGTACTACACCTTC

V gene: TRBV27
J gene: TRBJ2-1
clone size: -
D gene: -
CDR3 protein: CASSLRPPGALIQYNEQFF
CDR3 DNA: TGTGCCAGCAGTTTACGGCCCCCGGGGGCTCTAATCCAATACAATGAGCAGTTCTTC

V gene: TRBV19
J gene: TRBJ2-1
clone size: few
D gene: TRBD2
CDR3 protein: CASSETSGGALLLNEQFF
CDR3 DNA: TGTGCCAGTAGTGAGACTAGCGGGGGGGCTCTTCTCCTGAATGAGCAGTTCTTC

V gene: TRBV5-4
J gene: TRBJ2-1
clone size: -
D gene: TRBD2
CDR3 protein: CASSRLAGGWDEQFF
CDR3 DNA: TGTGCCAGCAGCCGGCTCGCGGGGGGTTGGGATGAGCAGTTCTTC

V gene: TRBV7-2
J gene: TRBJ1-4
clone size: -
D gene: TRBD1
CDR3 protein: CASSLTGGQMDEKLFF
CDR3 DNA: TGTGCCAGCAGCTTAACAGGGGGACAGATGGATGAAAAACTGTTTTTT

V gene: TRBV10-2
J gene: TRBJ2-3
clone size: few
D gene: TRBD2
CDR3 protein: CASRVAGGTDTQYF
CDR3 DNA: TGCGCCAGCAGAGTAGCGGGGGGCACAGATACGCAGTATTTT

V gene: TRBV5-6
J gene: TRBJ2-2
clone size: -
D gene: TRBD2
CDR3 protein: CASSLERGHGELFF
CDR3 DNA: TGTGCCAGCAGCTTGGAGCGGGGCCACGGGGAGCTGTTTTTT

V gene: TRBV5-6
J gene: TRBJ2-5
clone size: -
D gene: -
CDR3 protein: CASSSRDTDQETQYF
CDR3 DNA: TGTGCCAGCAGCTCGCGGGACACGGACCAAGAGACCCAGTACTTC

V gene: TRBV11-2
J gene: TRBJ1-1
clone size: -
D gene: TRBD1
CDR3 protein: CASSLDRTGNTEAFF
CDR3 DNA: TGTGCCAGCAGCTTAGATCGGACAGGGAACACTGAAGCTTTCTTT

V gene: TRBV7-9
J gene: TRBJ2-5
clone size: few
D gene: -
CDR3 protein: CASSAEGLGETQYF
CDR3 DNA: TGTGCCAGCAGCGCCGAAGGTTTGGGAGAGACCCAGTACTTC

V gene: TRBV4-1
J gene: TRBJ2-1
clone size: -
D gene: -
CDR3 protein: CASSQNDYNEQFF
CDR3 DNA: TGCGCCAGCAGCCAAAACGACTACAATGAGCAGTTCTTC

V gene: TRBV4-1
J gene: TRBJ2-5
clone size: -
D gene: -
CDR3 protein: CASSQELKRAGETQYF
CDR3 DNA: TGCGCCAGCAGCCAAGAATTAAAAAGAGCTGGGGAGACCCAGTACTTC

V gene: TRBV6-5
J gene: TRBJ2-2
clone size: -
D gene: -
CDR3 protein: CASSYLQTGELFF
CDR3 DNA: TGTGCCAGCAGTTACCTACAAACCGGGGAGCTGTTTTTT

V gene: TRBV25-1
J gene: TRBJ2-7
clone size: -
D gene: -
CDR3 protein: CASNGARETYEQYF
CDR3 DNA: TGTGCCAGCAATGGGGCCAGGGAAACCTACGAGCAGTACTTC

V gene: TRBV29-1
J gene: TRBJ1-1
clone size: once
D gene: -
CDR3 protein: CSVPRGAGTEAFF
CDR3 DNA: TGCAGCGTCCCCCGGGGGGCCGGCACTGAAGCTTTCTTT

V gene: TRBV29-1
J gene: TRBJ1-2
clone size: -
D gene: -
CDR3 protein: CSVEAGGYTF
CDR3 DNA: TGCAGCGTTGAAGCGGGGGGCTACACCTTC

V gene: TRBV29-1
J gene: TRBJ1-4
clone size: -
D gene: TRBD1
CDR3 protein: CSGRQGGNEKLFF
CDR3 DNA: TGCAGCGGTAGACAGGGTGGAAATGAAAAACTGTTTTTT

V gene: TRBV7-8
J gene: TRBJ2-7
clone size: -
D gene: TRBD2
CDR3 protein: CASSLAVSLAGSYEQYF
CDR3 DNA: TGTGCCAGCAGCTTAGCGGTCAGTCTAGCGGGGTCCTACGAGCAGTACTTC

V gene: TRBV7-9
J gene: TRBJ1-1
clone size: -
D gene: -
CDR3 protein: CASSLVRTPNTEAFF
CDR3 DNA: TGTGCCAGCAGCTTAGTGAGAACTCCTAACACTGAAGCTTTCTTT

V gene: TRBV27
J gene: TRBJ1-1
clone size: few
D gene: TRBD1
CDR3 protein: CASSPTGGLNTEAFF
CDR3 DNA: TGTGCCAGCAGTCCGACAGGGGGCCTCAATACTGAAGCTTTCTTT

V gene: TRBV19
J gene: TRBJ1-1
clone size: -
D gene: -
CDR3 protein: CASRATGIGTEAFF
CDR3 DNA: TGTGCCAGTAGGGCAACAGGGATCGGCACTGAAGCTTTCTTT

V gene: TRBV27
J gene: TRBJ2-3
clone size: -
D gene: -
CDR3 protein: CASSFRPDTQYF
CDR3 DNA: TGTGCCAGCAGTTTTCGGCCGGATACGCAGTATTTT

V gene: TRBV7-6
J gene: TRBJ2-2
clone size: few
D gene: -
CDR3 protein: CASSLGRDYTGELFF
CDR3 DNA: TGTGCCAGCAGCTTAGGCAGGGACTACACCGGGGAGCTGTTTTTT

V gene: TRBV29-1
J gene: TRBJ2-7
clone size: -
D gene: -
CDR3 protein: CSVEGGQVGYEQYF
CDR3 DNA: TGCAGCGTTGAAGGGGGGCAGGTGGGCTACGAGCAGTACTTC

V gene: TRBV15
J gene: TRBJ2-3
clone size: -
D gene: TRBD1
CDR3 protein: CATSRDPTGVVDTQYF
CDR3 DNA: TGTGCCACCAGCAGAGATCCGACAGGGGTAGTGGATACGCAGTATTTT

V gene: TRBV18
J gene: TRBJ2-1
clone size: -
D gene: TRBD1
CDR3 protein: CASSPTGLDEQFF
CDR3 DNA: TGTGCCAGCTCACCGACAGGGCTAGATGAGCAGTTCTTC

V gene: TRBV9
J gene: TRBJ2-2
clone size: -
D gene: TRBD1
CDR3 protein: CASSGKDRGTNTGELFF
CDR3 DNA: TGTGCCAGCAGCGGAAAGGACAGGGGAACGAACACCGGGGAGCTGTTTTTT

V gene: TRBV15
J gene: TRBJ1-5
clone size: -
D gene: -
CDR3 protein: CATSASWGASYSNQPQHF
CDR3 DNA: TGTGCCACCAGCGCCAGCTGGGGGGCCAGCTATAGCAATCAGCCCCAGCATTTT

V gene: TRBV29-1
J gene: TRBJ1-1
clone size: -
D gene: -
CDR3 protein: CSVAAAMNTEAFF
CDR3 DNA: TGCAGCGTCGCGGCGGCGATGAACACTGAAGCTTTCTTT

V gene: TRBV5-1
J gene: TRBJ1-2
clone size: -
D gene: -
CDR3 protein: CASSLAPPEGYGYTF
CDR3 DNA: TGCGCCAGCAGCTTGGCCCCCCCGGAAGGCTATGGCTACACCTTC

V gene: TRBV13
J gene: TRBJ2-5
clone size: -
D gene: -
CDR3 protein: CASSFPETGTETQYF
CDR3 DNA: TGTGCCAGCAGCTTCCCAGAGACGGGGACGGAGACCCAGTACTTC

V gene: TRBV9
J gene: TRBJ1-1
clone size: -
D gene: TRBD1
CDR3 protein: CASSANRQGAEAFF
CDR3 DNA: TGTGCCAGCAGCGCCAACAGACAGGGGGCTGAAGCTTTCTTT

V gene: TRBV11-2
J gene: TRBJ2-7
clone size: -
D gene: -
CDR3 protein: CASSTDYEQYF
CDR3 DNA: TGTGCCAGCAGCACCGACTACGAGCAGTACTTC

V gene: TRBV11-2
J gene: TRBJ1-3
clone size: few
D gene: -
CDR3 protein: CASSLGPGRVNGNTIYF
CDR3 DNA: TGTGCCAGCAGCCTCGGACCCGGCAGGGTCAATGGAAACACCATATATTTT

V gene: TRBV29-1
J gene: TRBJ2-2
clone size: few
D gene: -
CDR3 protein: CSVDTGELFF
CDR3 DNA: TGCAGCGTCGACACCGGGGAGCTGTTTTTT

V gene: TRBV7-6
J gene: TRBJ2-1
clone size: -
D gene: -
CDR3 protein: CASSFSFSYNEQFF
CDR3 DNA: TGTGCCAGCAGCTTCTCTTTTTCCTACAATGAGCAGTTCTTC

V gene: TRBV6-5
J gene: TRBJ2-1
clone size: few
D gene: -
CDR3 protein: CASSYSIMNEQFF
CDR3 DNA: TGTGCCAGCAGTTACTCGATTATGAATGAGCAGTTCTTC

V gene: TRBV5-1
J gene: TRBJ2-7
clone size: -
D gene: -
CDR3 protein: CASRLGTAEQYF
CDR3 DNA: TGCGCCAGCCGCCTCGGGACGGCTGAGCAGTACTTC

V gene: TRBV4-1
J gene: TRBJ2-3
clone size: once
D gene: -
CDR3 protein: CASSQARWDTQYF
CDR3 DNA: TGCGCCAGCAGCCAGGCTAGATGGGATACGCAGTATTTT

V gene: TRBV15
J gene: TRBJ2-5
clone size: few
D gene: -
CDR3 protein: CATSRPRQQETQYF
CDR3 DNA: TGTGCCACCAGCAGACCTCGACAGCAAGAGACCCAGTACTTC

V gene: TRBV27
J gene: TRBJ1-2
clone size: -
D gene: -
CDR3 protein: CASSLGVGGGYTF
CDR3 DNA: TGTGCCAGCAGTTTAGGGGTTGGGGGAGGCTACACCTTC

V gene: TRBV9
J gene: TRBJ2-1
clone size: -
D gene: TRBD2
CDR3 protein: CASSPRLAGRYNEQFF
CDR3 DNA: TGTGCCAGCAGCCCGAGACTAGCGGGGAGATACAATGAGCAGTTCTTC

V gene: TRBV6-1
J gene: TRBJ2-7
clone size: -
D gene: TRBD1
CDR3 protein: CASGMTGTYEQYF
CDR3 DNA: TGTGCCAGCGGGATGACAGGGACCTACGAGCAGTACTTC

V gene: TRBV7-9
J gene: TRBJ1-1
clone size: few
D gene: -
CDR3 protein: CASSLVLGNHLEAFF
CDR3 DNA: TGTGCCAGCAGCTTAGTCTTAGGCAACCACCTTGAAGCTTTCTTT

V gene: TRBV4-1
J gene: TRBJ2-7
clone size: -
D gene: -
CDR3 protein: CASSQVLGEQYF
CDR3 DNA: TGCGCCAGCAGCCAAGTCCTTGGCGAGCAGTACTTC

V gene: TRBV6-5
J gene: TRBJ2-5
clone size: few
D gene: -
CDR3 protein: CASNPGGLLQETQYF
CDR3 DNA: TGTGCCAGCAACCCCGGGGGGCTCCTCCAAGAGACCCAGTACTTC

V gene: TRBV2
J gene: TRBJ1-6
clone size: -
D gene: TRBD1
CDR3 protein: CASSVTGYNNSPLHF
CDR3 DNA: TGTGCCAGCAGTGTGACAGGGTACAATAATTCACCCCTCCACTTT

V gene: TRBV5-1
J gene: TRBJ1-1
clone size: -
D gene: TRBD1
CDR3 protein: CASSLDRTGRTEAFF
CDR3 DNA: TGCGCCAGCAGCTTGGATAGGACAGGGAGAACTGAAGCTTTCTTT

V gene: TRBV5-6
J gene: TRBJ1-2
clone size: -
D gene: TRBD1
CDR3 protein: CASSLGQGARGYTF
CDR3 DNA: TGTGCCAGCAGCTTGGGGCAGGGGGCTAGGGGCTACACCTTC